The 23 T cell receptor beta chains below were found in one sample sequenced in a study of blood T cell repertoires in COVID-19. The protocol was immunoSEQ multiplex PCR, while the TCRdb copy is restricted to in-frame clones and leaves out a portion. The sample holds about 130,000 clones, over 80% seen once. The sequenced sample was peripheral blood. These receptors came from a man in his forties with active or convalescent COVID-19.

This clone was counted a few times. The rearrangement uses TRBV4-1 and TRBJ1-5; 10 nucleotides agree with TRBD1. Germline CDR1 MGHRA, CDR2 YSYEKL. Trimming at V came to 4 bases and at J to 0 bases, leaving 12 bases not matched to a gene. This CDR3 has 19 residues. The CDR3 region has the DNA TGCGCCAGCAGCCTCGGTCCCGGGACAGGGGATTATAGCAATCAGCCCCAGCATTTT. Translation gives CASSLGPGTGDYSNQPQHF.

This clone showed up just once. The chain recombines TRBV5-1 with TRBJ2-1; the match to TRBD1 covers 7 bases. This CDR3 contains 14 residues. Trimming took 4 bases from V and 6 from J; bases not matched to a gene: 7. The germline gives CDR1 SGHRS, CDR2 YFSETQ. The CDR3 here is CASSRDRVINEQFF. In nucleotides, the CDR3 is TGCGCCAGCAGCCGCGACAGGGTAATCAATGAGCAGTTCTTC.

V usage is TRBV7-8 and J usage is TRBJ1-5; no clear D. From germline, CDR1 is SGHVS and CDR2 FQNEAQ. The CDR3 is 13 amino acids. The germline V and J ends were trimmed by 1 base and 5 bases, with 6 bases remaining between them. The CDR3, as DNA: TGTGCCAGCAGCTTAGTTCCCGATCAGCCCCAGCATTTT. Translated, it gives CASSLVPDQPQHF.

This rearrangement joins TRBV19 to TRBJ2-7; 11 positions agree with TRBD1. Germline-derived CDR1 and CDR2 are LNHDA and SQIVND (reference sequence). The CDR3 covers 15 residues. The J segment lost 3 bases and the V segment lost 6 bases, leaving 7 bases of the junction unmatched. Written as DNA, the CDR3 is TGTGCCAGTAGGCCTAGGACAGGGGGCTACTACGAGCAGTACTTC. Protein sequence: CASRPRTGGYYEQYF.

The V gene is TRBV5-1, the J gene TRBJ2-2, with a weak D call TRBD1 (5 bases). The CDR3 totals 14 residues. V was shortened by 6 bases and J by 7 bases, with 16 bases between the two germline ends. Germline CDR1 is SGHRS and CDR2 is YFSETQ. For the CDR3, the DNA is TGCGCCAGCACCACCTCAAGGGGAATCGGGGAGCTGTTTTTT. It specifies CASTTSRGIGELFF.

The rearrangement links TRBV5-6 to TRBJ1-2, with D perhaps matching TRBD1 (6 bases). The V end was cut by 2 bases, the J end by 2 bases, with 10 bases between. Germline CDR1 SGHDT, CDR2 YYEEEE. The CDR3 length is 14 residues. CDR3 nucleotide sequence: TGTGCCAGCAGCTTTGATCAGGGGAACTATGGCTACACCTTC. It yields the protein CASSFDQGNYGYTF.

This rearrangement joins TRBV18 to TRBJ1-1; 7 bases match TRBD1. With V trimmed by 1 base and J by 4 bases, 12 bases remained unmatched. This CDR3 spans 17 amino acids. Germline V gene sequence: CDR1 KGHSH, CDR2 LQKENI. CDR3 coding DNA: TGTGCCAGCTCACCACAGTCGACAGGGCAGTCGGTCACTGAAGCTTTCTTT. It translates to CASSPQSTGQSVTEAFF.

This chain joins TRBV7-2 and TRBJ1-1; 7 positions match TRBD1. CDR3 size: 15 residues. V gave up 1 base and J gave up 4 bases; unmatched junction bases: 6. Germline CDR1 SGHTA, CDR2 FQGNSA. The CDR3 region is CASSLDRGWGTEAFF. For the CDR3, the DNA is TGTGCCAGCAGCTTAGACAGGGGTTGGGGCACTGAAGCTTTCTTT.

The V and J genes are TRBV6-5 and TRBJ1-2, with a possible D match to TRBD1 (5 bases). Trimming took 6 bases from V and 7 from J, leaving 12 bases between them. The CDR3 runs to 12 residues. CDR1 and CDR2 (germline): MNHEY, SVGAGI. CDR3 in amino acids: CASRFQGVGYTF. For the CDR3, the DNA is TGTGCCAGCAGATTCCAGGGTGTTGGCTACACCTTC.

V usage is TRBV29-1 and J usage is TRBJ2-5, with D hard to call. CDR1 is SQVTM and CDR2 is ANQGSEA in the germline V gene. Trimming pared 5 bases from V and 3 bases from J, leaving 4 bases between. The CDR3 is 10 residues long. The CDR3 bases are TGCAGCGTTTTAAAAGAGACCCAGTACTTC. Its protein product is CSVLKETQYF.

This clone was counted only a few times. The rearrangement joins TRBV24-1 to TRBJ2-1, with 8 bases matching TRBD2. Trimming removed 3 bases from V and 8 bases from J; junction bases left unmatched: 14. The CDR3 is made up of 17 amino acids. Germline assignment: CDR1 KGHDR and CDR2 SFDVKD. The CDR3 is CATSDPQARGGVDEQFF. CDR3 coding DNA: TGTGCCACCAGTGATCCTCAGGCCCGGGGGGGAGTCGATGAGCAGTTCTTC.

The chain is built from TRBV29-1 and TRBJ1-5, with D possibly matching TRBD1 (6 bases). Trimming shortened V by 6 bases and J by 7 bases, and 19 bases separated the two germline ends. The germline gives CDR1 SQVTM, CDR2 ANQGSEA. The CDR3 spans 14 residues. CDR3 sequence: CSVRGAESYQPQHF. The CDR3 nucleotides read TGCAGCGTCAGGGGCGCCGAAAGCTACCAGCCCCAGCATTTT.

A single count supports this clone. This chain uses TRBV13 with TRBJ1-5; 8 bases map to TRBD1. The length of the CDR3 is 16 residues. Germline loops: CDR1 PRHDT, CDR2 FYEKMQ (reference sequence). V shed 2 bases and J 6 bases; nucleotides not matched to a gene: 9. The CDR3 sequence: CASSLTGQGGGQPQHF. The CDR3 coding sequence is TGTGCCAGCAGCTTAACCGGACAGGGAGGGGGTCAGCCCCAGCATTTT.

The chain combines TRBV5-1 with TRBJ2-1, with a tentative D call TRBD1 (6 bases). CDR1 is SGHRS and CDR2 is YFSETQ in the germline V gene. This CDR3 has 15 residues. V was clipped by 2 bases and J by 7 bases, with 16 bases between them. Here the CDR3 DNA reads TGCGCCAGCAGCTTAAAACAGGGTCGGCCAAATGAGCAGTTCTTC. It encodes CASSLKQGRPNEQFF.

The chain employs TRBV7-9 and TRBJ1-2; the D is unclear. The CDR3 covers 15 residues. V lost 5 bases, J lost 4 bases, and 17 bases lay in between. The germline gives CDR1 SEHNR, CDR2 FQNEAQ (reference sequence). The CDR3 sequence: CASSLQRGTGYGYTF. The CDR3 bases are TGTGCCAGCAGCCTACAACGCGGCACGGGCTATGGCTACACCTTC.

The chain combines TRBV4-3 with TRBJ1-6, with 8 positions matching TRBD1. CDR3 length: 17 amino acids. The V gene end was trimmed by 0 bases and the J gene end by 5 bases; junction bases not matched to a gene: 6. Germline assignment: CDR1 LGHNA and CDR2 YSLEER. In nucleotides, the CDR3 is TGCGCCAGCAGCCAAGATCCAGGGGGCTCGGATAATTCACCCCTCCACTTT. It translates to CASSQDPGGSDNSPLHF.

The V call is TRBV24-1, the J call TRBJ2-5, with 9 bases identical to TRBD1. This CDR3 comprises 12 residues. Germline V CDR1 and CDR2: KGHDR, SFDVKD. With 6 bases clipped from V and 7 bases from J, the junction kept 2 bases outside the gene matches. CDR3 residues: CATSSGQGTQYF. The CDR3 region has the DNA TGTGCCACCAGTTCGGGACAGGGGACCCAGTACTTC.

The gene calls are TRBV11-2 and TRBJ2-5, with 7 bases lining up with TRBD2. The CDR3 extends over 18 amino acids. V dropped 2 bases and J dropped 5; count of bases not matched to a gene: 17. Germline CDR1 reads SGHAT; CDR2 reads FQNNGV. The CDR3 nucleotides read TGTGCCAGCAGCTTATCCCCAATCACGGGGGGTAAGGACGAGACCCAGTACTTC. Amino acid sequence: CASSLSPITGGKDETQYF.

The V call is TRBV28, the J call TRBJ2-2; possibly TRBD1 for D (5 bases). V was cut by 2 bases and J by 13 bases, with 11 bases left in between. Germline assignment: CDR1 MDHEN and CDR2 SYDVKM. This CDR3 contains 12 residues. CDR3 nucleotides: TGTGCCAGCAGTTTAGGCCAGGGCACGCTGTTTTTT. This gives the protein CASSLGQGTLFF.

This chain joins TRBV25-1 and TRBJ2-1; D possibly corresponds to TRBD1 (5 bases). There are 14 residues in the CDR3. Germline V gene sequence: CDR1 MGHDK, CDR2 SYGVNS. V was pared by 2 bases and J by 3 bases, with 8 bases between. CDR3 protein: CASSETQGYNEQFF. CDR3 in DNA: TGTGCCAGCAGTGAAACGCAGGGCTACAATGAGCAGTTCTTC. Based on the CDR3 plus reference TRBV25-1 and TRBJ2-1, the full variable domain is EADIYQTPRYLVIGTGKKITLECSQTMGHDKMYWYQQDPGMELHLIHYSYGVNSTEKGDLSSESTVSRIRTEHFPLTLESARPSHTSQYLCASSETQGYNEQFFGPGTRLTVL.

This clone came up once. The gene calls are TRBV30 and TRBJ2-2; no firm D call. This CDR3 is 13 amino acids long. Germline V gene data show CDR1 as GTSNPN and CDR2 as SVGIG (reference sequence). V lost 2 bases and J lost 7, with 11 bases in between. The CDR3 region has the DNA TGTGCCTGGAGTCCACGACTGGGCGGGGAGCTGTTTTTT. It specifies CAWSPRLGGELFF.

This clone was picked up a small number of times. The V call is TRBV12-3 or TRBV12-4, the J call TRBJ1-1; 8 bases are shared with TRBD1. V trimming: 6 bases; J trimming: 11 bases; junction bases outside the gene matches: 5. The CDR3 loop spans 11 amino acids. The CDR3 is CASSPDRVAFF. CDR3 in DNA: TGTGCCAGCAGCCCGGACAGGGTCGCTTTCTTT.

The rearrangement uses TRBV19 and TRBJ1-3, with D maybe TRBD1 (6 bases). There are 17 residues in the CDR3. From germline, CDR1 is LNHDA and CDR2 SQIVND (reference sequence). V gave up 6 bases and J gave up 0 bases, with 18 bases separating them. This CDR3 reads CASRPSYGTLSGNTIYF. DNA for the CDR3: TGTGCCAGTAGGCCAAGCTACGGGACACTCTCTGGAAACACCATATATTTT.